Given below is one T cell receptor (beta chain) in context. What antigen it recognizes has not been identified. At one end the junction does not follow the germline gene, possibly because of a read error. Preparation of the library involved the immunoSEQ multiplex PCR assay. Entries here come from immuneACCESS through TCRdb and include only in-frame sequences with V and J called. Some clones fail to appear in such tables; in the studies checked, an unresolved V gene covers under half of the shortfall, and the cause of the remainder is unknown. The sample has 45,000 to 75,000 clones on record, over 90% of them singletons. About 0.93% of the sample rests with the top ten. This record comes from a study of T cell changes during pregnancy in multiple sclerosis (dated 2019 in TCRdb). Broadly, across the study: Changes in the T cell repertoire over the course of pregnancy were examined in this study in women with multiple sclerosis.

The CDR3 goes from the cysteine to the phenylalanine over 10 residues. Only the CDR3 region is kept as DNA, spanning 30 bases read in frame from base 1. CDR1 and CDR2 are drawn from the germline V gene: SGHDT, YYEEEE. The V and J segments used are TRBV5-6 and TRBJ2-7; a stretch of 8 junction bases matches TRBD1. The sequenced sample was peripheral blood, obtained in the first trimester of pregnancy. The origin of this receptor is a female donor with multiple sclerosis, enrolled in a pregnancy study. The CDR3 protein: CASGRDRPLF. At the DNA level, the sequence is TGTGCCAGCGGCCGGGACAGGCCCCTTTTC.